The text below deals with one TCR beta chain. This sample is drawn from a study of blood T cell repertoires in COVID-19. The overall study: Both acute and convalescent COVID-19 samples were obtained from the United States, Italy and Spain. From T cells, B-cell-depleted T cells, or PBMCs came the material, which was cDNA or gDNA.

This CDR3 region has 15 residues. Germline V gene data show CDR1 as SEHNR and CDR2 as FQNEAQ (reference sequence). J gave up 2 bases and V 6 bases, and 4 bases lay outside the gene matches. As originally analysed: Estimated nucleated cell counts came from reference gene primer amplification. Repertoires were generated with immunoSEQ multiplex PCR, while TCRdb's copy carries only in-frame clones and drops some. Clone size and the V and J calls come from that table; the DNA yielded D and trimming. The profile shows some 250,000 clones, over 70% of them singletons. The source is an elderly man with acute or convalescent COVID-19. The sequenced sample consisted of peripheral blood. This sequence joins TRBV7-9 and TRBJ2-1; 10 nucleotides match TRBD1. CDR3 DNA sequence: TGTGCCAGCAGGAGGACAGGGGGTCCCTACAATGAGCAGTTCTTC. As protein: CASRRTGGPYNEQFF.